Following are 27 T cell receptor beta chains from one sample sequenced in a study of blood T cell repertoires in COVID-19. Sequencing was performed with immunoSEQ multiplex PCR; in TCRdb, only in-frame clones are kept and a portion is missing. The table shows approximately 94,000 clones, with around 85% occurring only once. Sequencing used peripheral blood. Receptor source: a human donor in a cohort sampled during active COVID-19.

V usage is TRBV15 and J usage is TRBJ2-2; 8 bases fit TRBD1. The V gene's germline CDR1 is LNHNV and CDR2 YYDKDF (reference sequence). The length of the CDR3 is 16 residues. With 3 bases clipped from V and 0 bases from J, the junction kept 3 bases outside the gene matches. The CDR3 sequence: CATSSSQGANTGELFF. The CDR3, as DNA: TGTGCCACCAGCAGCTCACAGGGGGCGAACACCGGGGAGCTGTTTTTT.

The chain joins TRBV19 to TRBJ2-1, with TRBD2 as a possible D gene (5 bases). The CDR3 consists of 17 residues. V was clipped by 5 bases and J by 1 base, with 18 bases between them. Germline loops: CDR1 LNHDA, CDR2 SQIVND (reference sequence). The CDR3 sequence is CASSPRSAGTSYNEQFF. In DNA form, the CDR3 reads TGTGCCAGTAGTCCAAGGTCGGCGGGTACGTCCTACAATGAGCAGTTCTTC.

J is TRBJ2-1 and V is TRBV9; the match to TRBD1 covers 8 bases. This CDR3 comprises 15 residues. V lost 5 bases and J lost 4; bases outside the gene matches: 8. Looked up from germline, CDR1 is SGDLS and CDR2 is YYNGEE. The CDR3 DNA sequence: TGTGCCAGCAGTGAATCAGGGGGCCGGTACAATGAGCAGTTCTTC. This encodes CASSESGGRYNEQFF. The entire variable domain, with the rest obtained from reference TRBV9 and TRBJ2-1, is as follows: DSGVTQTPKHLITATGQRVTLRCSPRSGDLSVYWYQQSLDQGLQFLIQYYNGEERAKGNILERFSAQQFPDLHSELNLSSLELGDSALYFCASSESGGRYNEQFFGPGTRLTVL.

The V gene is TRBV29-1, the J gene TRBJ2-5; 10 bases align to TRBD2. The V and J ends lost 6 bases and 2 bases, in that order; junction bases with no gene match: 6. In germline, CDR1 is SQVTM, CDR2 ANQGSEA. The CDR3 runs 14 residues. CDR3 protein: CSVKRGGNQETQYF. The CDR3 coding sequence is TGCAGCGTCAAGCGGGGGGGAAATCAAGAGACCCAGTACTTC.

This chain joins TRBV18 and TRBJ1-2; D call uncertain. V dropped 0 bases and J dropped 2 bases, with 10 bases sitting between them. The CDR3 is 15 amino acids. Germline V gene lookup returns CDR1 KGHSH and CDR2 LQKENI. CDR3 sequence reads: CASSPPLGRNYGYTF. The CDR3 region has the DNA TGTGCCAGCTCACCACCTCTAGGGAGGAACTATGGCTACACCTTC.

This chain joins TRBV19 and TRBJ1-2; 8 positions agree with TRBD1. CDR3 length equals 15 residues. Looked up from germline, CDR1 is LNHDA and CDR2 is SQIVND (reference sequence). V dropped 4 bases and J dropped 4; count of bases not matched to a gene: 8. CDR3 residues: CASSTVQGARYGYTF. The CDR3 DNA reads TGTGCCAGTAGTACCGTCCAGGGGGCACGCTATGGCTACACCTTC. Based on the CDR3 plus reference TRBV19 and TRBJ1-2, the full variable domain is DGGITQSPKYLFRKEGQNVTLSCEQNLNHDAMYWYRQDPGQGLRLIYYSQIVNDFQKGDIAEGYSVSREKKESFPLTVTSAQKNPTAFYLCASSTVQGARYGYTFGSGTRLTVV.

This chain links TRBV30 with TRBJ2-5, with D perhaps TRBD2 (6 bases). The germline V gene encodes CDR1 GTSNPN and CDR2 SVGIG (reference sequence). V gave up 0 bases and J gave up 4 bases, with 9 bases separating them. This CDR3 comprises 13 residues. CDR3 region: CAWSVGGTETQYF. The CDR3 DNA is TGTGCCTGGAGTGTAGGAGGGACAGAGACCCAGTACTTC.

This chain joins TRBV24-1 and TRBJ2-3, with D perhaps matching TRBD2 (5 bases). The V gene lost 9 bases and the J gene lost 0 bases, with 9 bases spanning the gap. The CDR3 sequence is 13 residues long. Germline loops: CDR1 KGHDR, CDR2 SFDVKD. DNA of the CDR3: TGTGCCACCGCGGGCAGTAGCACAGATACGCAGTATTTT. It specifies CATAGSSTDTQYF.

J is TRBJ2-5 and V is TRBV4-3, with 8 nucleotides matching TRBD2. Losses at the gene ends were 3 bases for V and 10 bases for J; bases not matched to a gene: 10. The CDR3 sequence is 14 residues long. CDR1 and CDR2 (germline): LGHNA, YSLEER. The DNA for the CDR3 is TGCGCCAGCAGCCAGACACTAGCGGCAGAGGACCAGTACTTC. Translation gives CASSQTLAAEDQYF.

The chain joins TRBV5-1 to TRBJ2-1; 12 positions match TRBD2. Germline values: CDR1 SGHRS, CDR2 YFSETQ. This CDR3 region has 14 residues. V was pared by 3 bases and J by 9 bases, with 4 bases of the junction left unmatched. CDR3: CASSSGTSGPEQFF. The CDR3 DNA is TGCGCCAGCAGCTCCGGGACTAGCGGGCCTGAGCAGTTCTTC.

The V and J genes are TRBV2 and TRBJ1-1, with TRBD1 matching 9 bases. The length of the CDR3 is 17 residues. The V and J ends lost 5 bases and 4 bases, in that order; junction bases with no gene match: 14. The V gene's germline CDR1 is SNHLY and CDR2 FYNNEI. The CDR3 DNA is TGTGCCAGCAGTTCTCACATTTCGGACAGGGGTGGCACTGAAGCTTTCTTT. This translates into CASSSHISDRGGTEAFF.

The chain combines TRBV6-6 with TRBJ2-1; 7 positions match TRBD2. CDR3 length: 15 residues. Germline CDR1 MNHNY, CDR2 SVGAGI (reference sequence). V was pared by 3 bases and J by 0 bases, with 2 bases of the junction left unmatched. Written as DNA, the CDR3 is TGTGCCAGCAGTTATGGGGAGGGCTCCTACAATGAGCAGTTCTTC. Residues: CASSYGEGSYNEQFF.

This chain links TRBV7-7 with TRBJ2-5; TRBD2 aligns across 7 bases. CDR1 and CDR2 from the germline V gene are SSHAT and FNYEAQ (reference sequence). CDR3 length: 15 amino acids. The V and J ends lost 5 bases and 4 bases, in that order; junction bases with no gene match: 10. The DNA for the CDR3 is TGTGCCAGCAGCGACCAGCGGGGAGGGGTAGAGACCCAGTACTTC. Amino acid sequence: CASSDQRGGVETQYF.

This rearrangement joins TRBV7-2 to TRBJ2-1; D unclear. The ends were cut back, 5 bases at V and 8 bases at J, with 10 bases in the middle. Germline V gene sequence: CDR1 SGHTA, CDR2 FQGNSA. This CDR3 region has 12 residues. The chain's CDR3 is CASSPWSDEQFF. CDR3 DNA: TGTGCCAGCAGCCCTTGGTCGGATGAGCAGTTCTTC.

This chain joins TRBV5-4 and TRBJ1-2, with a possible D match to TRBD1 (5 bases). The CDR3 is 13 residues long. Germline V CDR1 and CDR2: SGHNT, YYREEE (reference sequence). Trimming pared 5 bases from V and 3 bases from J, leaving 11 bases between. CDR3 nucleotides: TGTGCCAGCAGTCTAGGACAAGACTATGGCTACACCTTC. Its protein is CASSLGQDYGYTF. Combining the CDR3 with reference TRBV5-4 and TRBJ1-2 gives the whole variable domain ETGVTQSPTHLIKTRGQQVTLRCSSQSGHNTVSWYQQALGQGPQFIFQYYREEENGRGNFPPRFSGLQFPNYSSELNVNALELDDSALYLCASSLGQDYGYTFGSGTRLTVV.

This chain uses TRBV4-3 with TRBJ1-6; 7 bases are shared with TRBD1. CDR1 is LGHNA and CDR2 is YSLEER in the germline V gene. Trimming cost V 4 bases and J 8 bases; bases outside gene matches: 8. This CDR3 is 15 amino acids long. CDR3 coding DNA: TGCGCCAGCAGCCCTCAGACAGGGTCGGATTCACCCCTCCACTTT. Translated, it gives CASSPQTGSDSPLHF.

V gene TRBV12-3 or TRBV12-4 combines with J gene TRBJ2-7, with a tentative D call TRBD2 (5 bases). Trimming stripped 6 bases from V and 6 bases from J, with 12 bases between. The CDR3 consists of 12 residues. CDR3 coding DNA: TGTGCCAGCAGCCCTACCCGGGGCGAGCAGTACTTC. Translating it yields CASSPTRGEQYF.

V is TRBV18 and J is TRBJ2-5; D is possibly TRBD1 (6 bases). The CDR3 is 16 amino acids. Trimming removed 0 bases from V and 4 bases from J, with 15 bases in between. CDR1 is KGHSH, CDR2 LQKENI, per germline. The CDR3 is CASSPPRLGARETQYF. CDR3 coding DNA: TGTGCCAGCTCACCACCGCGGTTGGGGGCGCGAGAGACCCAGTACTTC. Using reference TRBV18 and TRBJ2-5 for the parts outside the CDR3, the full variable domain is NAGVMQNPRHLVRRRGQEARLRCSPMKGHSHVYWYRQLPEEGLKFMVYLQKENIIDESGMPKERFSAEFPKEGPSILRIQQVVRGDSAAYFCASSPPRLGARETQYFGPGTRLLVL.

The chain couples TRBV10-2 to TRBJ2-1, with D perhaps matching TRBD1 (5 bases). V shed 5 bases and J shed 5 bases, with 7 bases lying between them. This CDR3 has 12 residues. The V gene's germline CDR1 is WSHSY and CDR2 SAAADI. This CDR3 is CASSPTDNEQFF. CDR3 coding DNA: TGCGCCAGCAGTCCGACAGACAATGAGCAGTTCTTC.

The genes are TRBV30 and TRBJ1-1, with D unclear. This CDR3 region has 15 residues. Trimming pared 0 bases from V and 4 bases from J, leaving 15 bases between. Germline loops: CDR1 GTSNPN, CDR2 SVGIG (reference sequence). CDR3 bases: TGTGCCTGGAGTGTACGTTTGAGGCTGGGCACTGAAGCTTTCTTT. This sequence encodes CAWSVRLRLGTEAFF.

The chain employs TRBV30 and TRBJ2-5; D is perhaps TRBD2 (6 bases). The germline V gene has CDR1 GTSNPN and CDR2 SVGIG (reference sequence). Deletions cut 5 bases from V and 1 base from J, with 14 bases between. The CDR3 runs 14 residues. The CDR3 is CAWDLGRGQETQYF. CDR3 DNA: TGTGCCTGGGACCTAGGGCGGGGCCAAGAGACCCAGTACTTC.

The J gene is TRBJ1-2, the V gene TRBV6-5, with no clear D. The germline gives CDR1 MNHEY, CDR2 SVGAGI. The V end lost 0 bases, the J end lost 2 bases, and 13 bases lay between the germline ends. The CDR3 extends over 16 amino acids. The CDR3 region has the DNA TGTGCCAGCAGTTACTCAGGAGGGCGGCTCAACTATGGCTACACCTTC. Translation: CASSYSGGRLNYGYTF.

This CDR3 reads CAWTHPGTGRSPLHF. CDR3 DNA sequence: TGTGCCTGGACCCACCCCGGGACAGGTCGATCACCCCTCCACTTT. The rearrangement links TRBV30 to TRBJ1-6; 8 bases are a match to TRBD1. CDR1 is GTSNPN and CDR2 is SVGIG in the germline V gene (reference sequence). J was trimmed by 10 bases and V by 4 bases; bases with no gene match: 12. CDR3 length: 15 residues.

The V gene is TRBV5-1, the J gene TRBJ2-3, with 8 bases identical to TRBD2. This CDR3 has 15 residues. V shed 2 bases, J shed 1 base, and the junction held 3 bases outside the gene matches. CDR1 is SGHRS, CDR2 YFSETQ, per germline. As DNA, the CDR3 is TGCGCCAGCAGCTTTCGGCGGGAGGGCACAGATACGCAGTATTTT. Translated: CASSFRREGTDTQYF.

This chain links TRBV19 with TRBJ1-3, with a weak D call TRBD1 (6 bases). Trimming removed 4 bases at V and 7 bases at J, with 14 bases between. This CDR3 region has 14 residues. Germline loops: CDR1 LNHDA, CDR2 SQIVND (reference sequence). CDR3 coding DNA: TGTGCCAGTAGTACCAATGACAGGAGTAACACCATATATTTT. This encodes CASSTNDRSNTIYF.

The chain links TRBV5-6 to TRBJ2-3, with a tentative D call TRBD1 (7 bases). The CDR3 is 16 residues long. Germline V CDR1 and CDR2: SGHDT, YYEEEE. The V and J ends lost 4 bases and 6 bases respectively, with 21 bases between them. The CDR3 reads CASSQGGGPARDTQYF. CDR3 bases: TGTGCCAGCAGCCAGGGGGGCGGGCCGGCGCGGGATACGCAGTATTTT. Drawing the rest from reference TRBV5-6 and TRBJ2-3, the complete variable domain is DAGVTQSPTHLIKTRGQQVTLRCSPKSGHDTVSWYQQALGQGPQFIFQYYEEEERQRGNFPDRFSGHQFPNYSSELNVNALLLGDSALYLCASSQGGGPARDTQYFGPGTRLTVL.

CDR3 nucleotides: TGCGCCAGCAGCCAAGATTGGGGGTCGGGGGACTACGAGCAGTACTTC. This sequence encodes CASSQDWGSGDYEQYF. The chain carries TRBV4-3 and TRBJ2-7, with a weak D call TRBD2 (6 bases). Between the trimmed V and J ends, which lost 0 bases and 3 bases, there was a span of 15 bases. There are 16 residues in the CDR3. CDR1 LGHNA and CDR2 YSLEER come from the germline V gene.